These 24 T cell receptor beta chains came from one sample sequenced in a study of blood T cells in healthy people across ages. A second PCR of 7 to 11 cycles used a sample-barcoded 5' primer and a J-beta primer mix. In TCRdb, the 5' RACE reads were re-called with MiXCR into one record per CDR3 protein. In the table there are 890,000 or so distinct CDR3 sequences, approximately 65% of which are singletons. Sample: blood. The source is a man aged 30-40 years in good health.

The rearrangement joins TRBV2 to TRBJ2-3, with a possible D match to TRBD2 (5 bases). Germline loops: CDR1 SNHLY, CDR2 FYNNEI. Trimming took off 6 bases at V and 0 bases at J, with 10 bases between the two ends. The length of the CDR3 is 14 residues. CDR3 region: CASREEKSTDTQYF. CDR3 coding DNA: TGTGCCAGCAGGGAGGAGAAGAGCACAGATACGCAGTATTTT.

The rearrangement uses TRBV3-1 and TRBJ1-1, with D uncertain. The CDR3 covers 15 residues. V was clipped by 0 bases and J by 1 base, with 9 bases between them. Per the germline V gene, CDR1 is LGHDT and CDR2 is YNNKEL (reference sequence). In DNA form, the CDR3 reads TGTGCCAGCAGCCAAGATATCGGGCCGAACACTGAAGCTTTCTTT. Translating gives CASSQDIGPNTEAFF.

The gene calls are TRBV6-2 or TRBV6-3 and TRBJ1-4, with 9 bases fitting TRBD1. The CDR3 sequence is 15 residues long. The V gene's germline CDR1 is MNHEY and CDR2 SVGEGT. V lost 5 bases, J lost 5 bases, and 6 bases stayed unmatched. CDR3 protein: CASSRAGTGNEKLFF. The CDR3 DNA reads as TGTGCCAGCAGTAGGGCCGGGACAGGGAATGAAAAACTGTTTTTT.

The chain recombines TRBV24-1 with TRBJ2-1; 9 bases agree with TRBD2. Germline values: CDR1 KGHDR, CDR2 SFDVKD. The trim removed 5 bases at V and 4 bases at J, leaving 5 bases unmatched. The CDR3 consists of 15 residues. CDR3: CATSAIAGEYNEQFF. The CDR3 nucleotides are TGTGCCACCAGTGCAATAGCGGGGGAGTACAATGAGCAGTTCTTC.

This clonotype was counted only a few times. This sequence joins TRBV4-3 and TRBJ1-5; no definite D call. Germline assignment: CDR1 LGHNA and CDR2 YSLEER. The CDR3 is 15 amino acids. Trimming shortened V by 1 base and J by 6 bases, and 13 bases separated the two germline ends. CDR3: CASSQVRVVGQPQHF. DNA for the CDR3: TGCGCCAGCAGCCAAGTAAGGGTTGTAGGTCAGCCCCAGCATTTT.

The chain has TRBV29-1 and TRBJ2-4; TRBD1 matches 7 bases. The J call may be mistaken, given a closer DNA end match to TRBJ2-5. The CDR3 sequence is 13 residues long. Germline-derived CDR1 and CDR2 are SQVTM and ANQGSEA. For the CDR3, the DNA is TGCAGCGTTGAACAGACACAGGGGGAGACCCAGTACTTC. Protein: CSVEQTQGETQYF.

This clonotype appeared a few times. The rearrangement joins TRBV11-3 to TRBJ2-7; D tentatively fits TRBD1 or TRBD2 (5 bases each). With the DNA end fitting TRBJ2-5 better, the J assignment may be wrong. The CDR3 extends over 15 amino acids. Germline CDR1 reads SGHNT; CDR2 reads YENEEA. CDR3 in DNA: TGTGCCAGCAGCTTAGATGGGACCCGCGGGGAGACCCAGTACTTC. Amino acids: CASSLDGTRGETQYF.

This clonotype was recorded once. J is TRBJ2-5 and V is TRBV7-8, with no clear D. CDR3 length: 14 residues. V dropped 2 bases and J dropped 2 bases, with 9 bases sitting between them. Per germline, CDR1 SGHVS and CDR2 FQNEAQ. The CDR3 nucleotides read TGTGCCAGCAGCTTAATCGTAGGGCAAGAGACCCAGTACTTC. Its translation is CASSLIVGQETQYF.

The J gene is TRBJ2-7, the V gene TRBV12-3 or TRBV12-4, with 7 bases that match TRBD1. The CDR3 is 15 residues long. The V gene end was trimmed by 7 bases and the J gene end by 0 bases; junction bases not matched to a gene: 9. For the CDR3, the DNA is TGTGCCAGCATCCCAGGACAGGCGCACTCCTACGAGCAGTACTTC. Its translation is CASIPGQAHSYEQYF.

The chain has TRBV27 and TRBJ2-7; the D is unclear. Germline-derived CDR1 and CDR2 are MNHEY and SMNVEV (reference sequence). Trimming took 5 bases from V and 2 from J, leaving 16 bases between them. The CDR3 covers 15 residues. The CDR3 protein is CASSLKGEVTYEQYF. The CDR3, as DNA: TGTGCCAGCAGTCTAAAAGGAGAGGTTACCTACGAGCAGTACTTC.

This clonotype was seen only a few times. This rearrangement joins TRBV20-1 to TRBJ2-1, with TRBD2 matching over 11 bases. J lost 0 bases, V lost 3 bases, and 13 bases had no gene match. The CDR3 spans 19 residues. The germline V gene has CDR1 DFQATT and CDR2 SNEGSKA (reference sequence). CDR3 protein: CSARDLTSGGPSSYNEQFF. CDR3 DNA sequence: TGCAGTGCTAGGGACTTAACTAGCGGGGGTCCCAGCTCCTACAATGAGCAGTTCTTC.

The genes are TRBV20-1 and TRBJ2-1; D might be TRBD1 (6 bases). Germline V gene lookup returns CDR1 DFQATT and CDR2 SNEGSKA (reference sequence). The CDR3 loop spans 15 amino acids. Deletions cut 2 bases from V and 6 bases from J, with 17 bases between. In DNA form, the CDR3 reads TGCAGTGCTAGAACAGGGATCGGTGCATCCAATGAGCAGTTCTTC. It translates to CSARTGIGASNEQFF.

The chain links TRBV28 to TRBJ2-1; 11 positions match TRBD1. J was trimmed by 8 bases and V by 5 bases; bases with no gene match: 8. This CDR3 region has 15 residues. From germline, CDR1 is MDHEN and CDR2 SYDVKM. CDR3 sequence: CASSARDRGMDEQFF. The CDR3 DNA reads as TGTGCCAGCAGTGCCCGGGACAGGGGGATGGATGAGCAGTTCTTC. Filled out from reference TRBV28 and TRBJ2-1, the complete variable domain reads DVKVTQSSRYLVKRTGEKVFLECVQDMDHENMFWYRQDPGLGLRLIYFSYDVKMKEKGDIPEGYSVSREKKERFSLILESASTNQTSMYLCASSARDRGMDEQFFGPGTRLTVL.

The chain links TRBV7-2 to TRBJ1-5; D not certain. The CDR3 extends over 14 amino acids. From germline, CDR1 is SGHTA and CDR2 FQGNSA. Trimming took 4 bases from V and 1 from J, leaving 8 bases between them. The CDR3 DNA reads TGTGCCAGCAGCTCTGAAATAAGCAATCAGCCCCAGCATTTT. Its translation is CASSSEISNQPQHF.

The sample holds one count of this clonotype. At one of its ends the junction is not consistent with the germline gene, which may arise from a read error. The gene calls are TRBV29-1 and TRBJ2-5, with 8 bases aligning to TRBD2. The CDR3 totals 13 residues. CDR1 is SQVTM and CDR2 is ANQGSEA in the germline V gene. CDR3 sequence reads: CRVESGGQETQYF. DNA of the CDR3: TGCCGCGTCGAAAGCGGGGGCCAAGAGACCCAGTACTTC.

To note about this clonotype: A junction end diverges from the germline sequence, so it may reflect a read error. V and J are TRBV27 and TRBJ2-7; TRBD1 might be the D (5 bases). Germline-derived CDR1 and CDR2 are MNHEY and SMNVEV (reference sequence). The CDR3 is made up of 14 amino acids. The CDR3 DNA is TGTGCCAGCAGTTTAGGTCAGGGTTTTACCGAGCGGTACTTC. Residues: CASSLGQGFTERYF.

The rearrangement uses TRBV2 and TRBJ2-1, with D hard to call. V lost 9 bases to trimming and J lost 3 bases, with 9 bases between them. CDR3 size: 12 residues. Germline CDR1 SNHLY, CDR2 FYNNEI. The CDR3 nucleotides are TGTGCCAGTGGACCCCTCTACAATGAGCAGTTCTTC. This encodes CASGPLYNEQFF.

V usage is TRBV10-3 and J usage is TRBJ2-5; 8 bases match TRBD2. The CDR3 totals 15 residues. With V trimmed by 4 bases and J by 3 bases, 7 bases remained unmatched. CDR1 is ENHRY and CDR2 is SYGVKD in the germline V gene. CDR3 protein: CAISGRIAGKETQYF. The CDR3 bases are TGTGCCATCAGTGGACGGATAGCGGGGAAAGAGACCCAGTACTTC.

The V call is TRBV6-2 or TRBV6-3, the J call TRBJ1-1, with 7 positions matching TRBD1. From germline, CDR1 is MNHEY and CDR2 SVGEGT. The CDR3 consists of 15 residues. V gave up 5 bases and J gave up 3 bases; unmatched junction bases: 9. CDR3 nucleotides: TGTGCCAGCAGTACCGGACAGGCAGGGGACACTGAAGCTTTCTTT. Protein: CASSTGQAGDTEAFF.

This chain joins TRBV29-1 and TRBJ2-6; no clear D. Germline lookup yields CDR1 SQVTM and CDR2 ANQGSEA. This CDR3 is 14 amino acids long. Trimming removed 1 base at V and 0 bases at J, with 4 bases between. The CDR3 nucleotides read TGCAGCGTTGAAGGCCACTCTGGGGCCAACGTCCTGACTTTC. It encodes CSVEGHSGANVLTF.

Worth noting for this clonotype: The junction shows a germline mismatch at one end, possibly a read error. The chain recombines TRBV25-1 with TRBJ2-4; D could derive from TRBD1 or TRBD2 (6 bases each). CDR1 is MGHDK, CDR2 SYGVNS, per germline. The CDR3 consists of 14 residues. CDR3 region: CASSEWDGGLNQYF. The CDR3 region has the DNA TGTGCCAGTAGTGAATGGGATGGGGGGCTTAATCAGTACTTC.

This clonotype was detected once. The chain recombines TRBV7-6 with TRBJ2-1, with a weak D call TRBD1 (5 bases). The CDR3 covers 15 residues. Germline lookup yields CDR1 SGHVS and CDR2 FNYEAQ. The germline V and J ends were trimmed by 1 base and 6 bases, with 13 bases remaining between them. The CDR3 spells CASSLGRAWGNEQFF. The CDR3 DNA follows: TGTGCCAGCAGCTTAGGCAGGGCCTGGGGCAATGAGCAGTTCTTC.

V usage is TRBV7-8 and J usage is TRBJ2-1; D is possibly TRBD1 (6 bases). Germline lookup yields CDR1 SGHVS and CDR2 FQNEAQ. The CDR3 is made up of 16 amino acids. V was trimmed by 1 base and J by 3 bases, leaving 13 bases between them. CDR3 protein: CASSLGPGVFYNEQFF. CDR3 DNA: TGTGCCAGCAGCTTAGGTCCAGGGGTGTTCTACAATGAGCAGTTCTTC.

This clonotype was picked up a small number of times. The chain recombines TRBV29-1 with TRBJ2-3; 14 bases are shared with TRBD2. Per germline, CDR1 SQVTM and CDR2 ANQGSEA. CDR3 length: 15 residues. J gave up 8 bases and V 7 bases, and 11 bases lay outside the gene matches. CDR3 sequence reads: CSAGTSGGYAGTQYF. In nucleotides, the CDR3 is TGCAGCGCCGGGACTAGCGGGGGTTATGCTGGTACGCAGTATTTT.